This T cell receptor (beta chain) was obtained from a study of cytomegalovirus exposure and HLA in healthy donors. Study-wide points: Among CMV-associated TCR beta chains, most appeared HLA-restricted in a later analysis. Across donors, presence/absence analyses took sequencing depth to be roughly uniform. Diagnosis of cytomegalovirus status made by the classifier reportedly showed high specificity and sensitivity.

As concerns this clone: Its specificity is not known.

At collection, donors were nominally healthy, but unrecorded immune exposures were probable. Germline V CDR1 and CDR2: SNHLY, FYNNEI. This CDR3 is 11 amino acids long. Trimming at V came to 7 bases and at J to 7 bases, leaving 4 bases not matched to a gene. Primers included in the PCR were 60 Vbeta and 13 Jbeta primers. Clones were sequenced by immunoSEQ multiplex PCR, and TCRdb holds only the in-frame ones, with some missing. The sample consists of more than 95,000 clones, around four fifths of them appearing once. Sequencing was performed on PBMCs. This chain joins TRBV2 and TRBJ2-7, with 7 nucleotides matching TRBD1. The source is a man between 18 and 29 years old in good health and CMV-seropositive. CDR3 in amino acids: CASTQQGEQYF. CDR3 DNA: TGTGCCAGCACCCAACAGGGGGAGCAGTACTTC.